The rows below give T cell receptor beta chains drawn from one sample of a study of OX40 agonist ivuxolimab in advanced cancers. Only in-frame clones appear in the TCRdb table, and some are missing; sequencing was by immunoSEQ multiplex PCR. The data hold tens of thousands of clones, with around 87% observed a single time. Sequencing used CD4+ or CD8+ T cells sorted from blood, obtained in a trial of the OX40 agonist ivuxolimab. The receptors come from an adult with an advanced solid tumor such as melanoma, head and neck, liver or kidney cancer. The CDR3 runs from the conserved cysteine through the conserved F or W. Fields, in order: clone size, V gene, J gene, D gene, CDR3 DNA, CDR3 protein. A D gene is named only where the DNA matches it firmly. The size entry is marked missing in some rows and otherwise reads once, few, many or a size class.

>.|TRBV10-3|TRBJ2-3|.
TGTGCCATCAGTGAGCCCTTTGGCGGGCGGGGAGATACGCAGTATTTT
CAISEPFGGRGDTQYF
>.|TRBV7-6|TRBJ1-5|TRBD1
TGTGCCAGCAGCCCCGGGACAGGGATCAATCAGCCCCAGCATTTT
CASSPGTGINQPQHF
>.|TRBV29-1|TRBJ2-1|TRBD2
TGCAGCGTTGGGCTAGCGGGAGGGCCGGGTGAGCAGTTCTTC
CSVGLAGGPGEQFF
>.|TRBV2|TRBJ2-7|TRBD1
TGTGCCAGCAGAGATCCGGGACAGGGGGCATCCTACGAGCAGTACTTC
CASRDPGQGASYEQYF
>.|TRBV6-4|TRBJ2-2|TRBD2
TGTGCCAGCCGCGGATTAGGGACTAGCGGGAAAAACACCGGGGAGCTGTTTTTT
CASRGLGTSGKNTGELFF
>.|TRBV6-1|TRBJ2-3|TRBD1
TGTGCCAGCAAGGACAGGGGCCGTACAGATACGCAGTATTTT
CASKDRGRTDTQYF
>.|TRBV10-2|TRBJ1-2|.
TGCGCCAGCACAGGCAGGTCTAACTATGGCTACACCTTC
CASTGRSNYGYTF
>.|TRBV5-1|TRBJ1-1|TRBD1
TGCGCCAGCAGCCCCCGGGACAGGGGAAGGAGCACTGAAGCTTTCTTT
CASSPRDRGRSTEAFF
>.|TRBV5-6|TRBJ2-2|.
TGTGCCAGCAGCCGACTAGGTTCGAACACCGGGGAGCTGTTTTTT
CASSRLGSNTGELFF
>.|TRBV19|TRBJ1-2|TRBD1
TGTGCCAGTAGCCGGACAGGGGTCTATGGCTACACCTTC
CASSRTGVYGYTF
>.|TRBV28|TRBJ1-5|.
TGTGCCAGCAGTTTGCAGGGACCGCTCAATCAGCCCCAGCATTTT
CASSLQGPLNQPQHF
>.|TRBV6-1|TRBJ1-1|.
TGTGCCAGCAGCGCTGGTGGTGACACTGAAGCTTTCTTT
CASSAGGDTEAFF
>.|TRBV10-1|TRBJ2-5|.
TGCGCCAGCAGTGAGTCGAGGGTAGGGGGGCGAAGGGAGACCCAGTACTTC
CASSESRVGGRRETQYF
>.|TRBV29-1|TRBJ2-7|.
TGCAGCGTTGAATTAGTTAGGCAGGGGTTAGGCGAGCAGTACTTC
CSVELVRQGLGEQYF
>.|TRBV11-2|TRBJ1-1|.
TGTGCCAGCAGCTTAGGGCGGGGACGGCCTAACACTGAAGCTTTCTTT
CASSLGRGRPNTEAFF
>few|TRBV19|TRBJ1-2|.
TGTGCCAGTACAGGCAGCTCTAACTATGGCTACACCTTC
CASTGSSNYGYTF
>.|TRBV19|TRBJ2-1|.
TGTGCCAGTAGTACAAGGTTGCGGGAGCAGTTCTTC
CASSTRLREQFF
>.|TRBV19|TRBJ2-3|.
TGTGCCAGTAGTACCTACCCCTACCTCCGGGATACGCAGTATTTT
CASSTYPYLRDTQYF
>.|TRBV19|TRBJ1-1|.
TGTGCCAGTAGTTCGAAGGCGGGGACCACTGAAGCTTTCTTT
CASSSKAGTTEAFF
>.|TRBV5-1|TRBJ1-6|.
TGCGCCAGCAGCCTTGTAGGACGTGGGGGGCAAAGTTCACCCCTCCACTTT
CASSLVGRGGQSSPLHF
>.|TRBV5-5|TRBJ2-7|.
TGTGCCAGCAGTATCCAAGGGGAGGCCGAATACGAGCAGTACTTC
CASSIQGEAEYEQYF
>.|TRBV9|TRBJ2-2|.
TGTGCCAGCAGCCCCGTAGGGGGAAACACCGGGGAGCTGTTTTTT
CASSPVGGNTGELFF
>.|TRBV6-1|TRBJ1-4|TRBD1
TGTGCCAGCAGTGAAGTGTCAGGGGGTAGGAAAAAACTGTTTTTT
CASSEVSGGRKKLFF
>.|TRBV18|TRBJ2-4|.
TGTGCCAGCGCAGACTCCGCGGGGGCCAAAAACATTCAGTACTTC
CASADSAGAKNIQYF
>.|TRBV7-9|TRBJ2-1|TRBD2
TGTGCCAGCAGTAAGACTAGCGGGAGTCACTCCTACAATGAGCAGTTCTTC
CASSKTSGSHSYNEQFF
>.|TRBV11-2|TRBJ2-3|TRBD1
TGTGCCAGCAGCTTAGATCTAAGGGGACAGGGAAGTACTTATACGCAGTATTTT
CASSLDLRGQGSTYTQYF
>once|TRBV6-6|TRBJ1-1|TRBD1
TGTGCCAGCAGTTACTCCTCACCGGGACAGGGGGAAGCTTTCTTT
CASSYSSPGQGEAFF
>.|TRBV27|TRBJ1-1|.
TGTGCCAGCAGTTTCAACCCGAACACTGAAGCTTTCTTT
CASSFNPNTEAFF
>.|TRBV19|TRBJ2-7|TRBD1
TGTGCCAGTAGTACAGAGTTAACATGGACAGGGAGCTCCTACGAGCAGTACTTC
CASSTELTWTGSSYEQYF
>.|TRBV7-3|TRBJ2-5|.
TGTGCCAGCAGCTTATTTGGCGGCAGCCCGTCGGAGACCCAGTACTTC
CASSLFGGSPSETQYF
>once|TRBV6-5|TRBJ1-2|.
TGTGCCAGCAGTGAAGGTCAAGCCTACTATGGCTACACCTTC
CASSEGQAYYGYTF
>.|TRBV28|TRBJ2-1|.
TGTGCCAGCAGGGAGGACAGCAACTCCTACAATGAGCAGTTCTTC
CASREDSNSYNEQFF
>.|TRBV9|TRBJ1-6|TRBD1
TGTGCCAGCAGCGTAGGGACAGGGGGCATCTCACCCCTCCACTTT
CASSVGTGGISPLHF
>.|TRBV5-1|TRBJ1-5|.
TGCGCCAGCAGTCCTGACATAAGCAATCAGCCCCAGCATTTT
CASSPDISNQPQHF
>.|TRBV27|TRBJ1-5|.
TGTGCCAGTCGTCGCAGGGGAGGCAATCAGCCCCAGCATTTT
CASRRRGGNQPQHF
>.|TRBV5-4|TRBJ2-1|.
TGTGCCAGCAGTGTTCGTGCAGAGGGGCATGAGCAGTTCTTC
CASSVRAEGHEQFF
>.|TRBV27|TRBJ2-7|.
TGTGCCAGCAGTTTCCGCGGGACAGAACTTCCCTACGAGCAGTACTTC
CASSFRGTELPYEQYF
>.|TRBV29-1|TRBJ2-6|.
TGCAGCGTTGAAGCCCACAGTGGATCCCCCAACGTCCTGACTTTC
CSVEAHSGSPNVLTF
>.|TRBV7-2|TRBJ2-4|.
TGTGCCAGCAGCTTAGCTGCGGGGTACGGAGGCAAAAACATTCAGTACTTC
CASSLAAGYGGKNIQYF
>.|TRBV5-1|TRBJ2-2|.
TGCGCCAGCAGCTTGTGGTCAGGGGAGAGGGAGCTGTTTTTT
CASSLWSGERELFF
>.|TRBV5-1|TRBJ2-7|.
TGCGCCAGCAGCTCCCAGGTCGTACTGGGAAGCTCCTACGAGCAGTACTTC
CASSSQVVLGSSYEQYF
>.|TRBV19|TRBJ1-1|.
TGTGCCAGTAGTCAACCCCCAGGGTTGGTGAACACTGAAGCTTTCTTT
CASSQPPGLVNTEAFF
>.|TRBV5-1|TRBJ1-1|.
TGCGCCAGCAGCTTCTCAGGGAACACTGAAGCTTTCTTT
CASSFSGNTEAFF
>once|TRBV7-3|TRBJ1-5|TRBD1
TGTGCCAGCAGCACCGGGACAGGGGTTTATCAGCCCCAGCATTTT
CASSTGTGVYQPQHF
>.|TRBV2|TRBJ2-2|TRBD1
TGTGCCAGCAGTAACGACAGGGGGCAGGCTAGTTCCACCGGGGAGCTGTTTTTT
CASSNDRGQASSTGELFF
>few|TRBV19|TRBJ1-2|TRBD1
TGTGCCAGTAGGGAGACAGGGGGCGCTTTCGACTATGGCTACACCTTC
CASRETGGAFDYGYTF
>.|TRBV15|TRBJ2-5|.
TGTGCCACCAGCAGAGCGCTCCTTATGGGGGCTGAGACCCAGTACTTC
CATSRALLMGAETQYF
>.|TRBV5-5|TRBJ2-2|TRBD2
TGTGCCAGCTCCGGGACTACCAACACCGGGGAGCTGTTTTTT
CASSGTTNTGELFF
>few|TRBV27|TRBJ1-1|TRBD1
TGTGCCAGCAGTTTTTCGACAGGGGGGACCACTGAAGCTTTCTTT
CASSFSTGGTTEAFF
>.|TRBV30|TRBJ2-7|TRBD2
TGTGCCTGGAGTTCATACACCGGGACTAGCATGGAGCAGTACTTC
CAWSSYTGTSMEQYF
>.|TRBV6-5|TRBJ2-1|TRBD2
TGTGCCAGCAGTTACAGTCCGGGACTAGCGGGAGTTGAGCAGTTCTTC
CASSYSPGLAGVEQFF
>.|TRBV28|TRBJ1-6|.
TGTGCCAGCAGCCAAGGACAGAGAGTCTCCTATAATTCACCCCTCCACTTT
CASSQGQRVSYNSPLHF
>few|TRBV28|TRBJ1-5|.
TGTGCCAGCAGCCCACCCGACAGATATCAGCCCCAGCATTTT
CASSPPDRYQPQHF
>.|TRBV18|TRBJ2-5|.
TGTGCCAGCTCAACCGGGACGGGGACTTCGGAGACCCAGTACTTC
CASSTGTGTSETQYF
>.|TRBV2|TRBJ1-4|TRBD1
TGTGCCAGCAGTGAAGGCCGGGACAGCGCGAAACTGTTTTTT
CASSEGRDSAKLFF
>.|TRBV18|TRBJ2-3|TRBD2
TGTGCCAGCTCCCCACGGAGAGCGGGAACTAGCACAGATACGCAGTATTTT
CASSPRRAGTSTDTQYF
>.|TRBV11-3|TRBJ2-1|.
TGTGCCAGCAGCTTAAACGATGCTGAGCAGTTCTTC
CASSLNDAEQFF
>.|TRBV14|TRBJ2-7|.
TGTGCCAGCAGCCAAGTGGGGGGTCACGCGGGAGAGCAGTACTTC
CASSQVGGHAGEQYF
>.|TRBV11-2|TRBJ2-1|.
TGTGCCAGCAGCTCTGGACAAGTTTTCTACAATGAGCAGTTCTTC
CASSSGQVFYNEQFF